This T cell receptor beta chain was captured in a study of blood T cell repertoires in COVID-19. Study information: Spain, Italy and the United States supplied samples that represented acute and convalescent COVID-19. PBMCs, B-cell-depleted T cells, or T cells provided the cDNA or gDNA that made up the material.

Germline CDR1 reads LNHDA; CDR2 reads SQIVND (reference sequence). Trimming took 4 bases from V and 6 from J, leaving 18 bases between them. The CDR3 covers 16 residues. Those enrolled, adults aged roughly 18 to 100 years, came from around 25 US areas. In the study's own analysis: Nucleated cell counts were estimated from reference gene primer amplification. Sequencing used immunoSEQ multiplex PCR; TCRdb keeps in-frame clones, though not all of them. The V and J calls and the clone size are those of that table, but D and trimming were determined from the DNA. The repertoire consists of just over 250,000 clones, with about 88% occurring once and the leading ten covering around 4.1%.

The clonotype comes from a man aged 25 to 40 with acute COVID-19. This rearrangement joins TRBV19 to TRBJ2-2, with TRBD1 as a possible D gene (5 bases). Specimen: PBMCs or T cells enriched from blood (not recorded which). CDR3 bases: TGTGCCAGTAGTAACAACGTAGGGGCGACAGCCGGGGAGCTGTTTTTT. Its protein is CASSNNVGATAGELFF.